The next 6 T cell receptor beta chains were all read from a single sample in a study of graft-versus-host responses after intestinal transplantation. No cognate antigen is known for these TCRs. Libraries were prepared by immunoSEQ multiplex PCR; TCRdb keeps only in-frame clonotypes and omits some of them. The sample holds 65,000 to 90,000 clones, 85% to 95% seen once. Sequences were derived from unstimulated CD8+ T cells sorted from spleen or lymph node cells, sampled before transplant. The receptors come from a human donor who was the organ donor for an intestinal transplant.

This chain links TRBV27 with TRBJ2-3; D unclear. Germline CDR1 MNHEY, CDR2 SMNVEV (reference sequence). The CDR3 runs 15 residues. V shed 0 bases and J shed 1 base, with 8 bases lying between them. The CDR3 region is CASSLSTVGTDTQYF. CDR3 DNA sequence: TGTGCCAGCAGTTTATCCACGGTAGGCACAGATACGCAGTATTTT.

As concerns this clone: It is likely a read error, because the conserved phenylalanine at the end of the CDR3 is missing. The rearrangement uses TRBV2 and TRBJ1-2; no firm D call. CDR1 is SNHLY and CDR2 is FYNNEI in the germline V gene. The CDR3 has 16 amino acids. V was cut by 7 bases and J by 3 bases, with 21 bases left in between. The CDR3 nucleotides read TGTGCCAGCATCCTTGGTAGGCAGACGGTTTACTATGGCTACACCCTC. Translated: CASILGRQTVYYGYTL.

The V and J genes are TRBV6-5 and TRBJ2-7, with TRBD1 matching 8 bases. With V trimmed by 4 bases and J by 4 bases, 3 bases remained unmatched. The CDR3 covers 13 residues. Germline CDR1 is MNHEY and CDR2 is SVGAGI. The CDR3 spells CASSSTGVYEQYF. As DNA, the CDR3 is TGTGCCAGCAGTTCGACAGGGGTTTACGAGCAGTACTTC.

The chain employs TRBV4-1 and TRBJ2-1; possibly TRBD2 for D (5 bases). Deletions cut 1 base from V and 8 bases from J, with 9 bases between. Germline V lookup: CDR1 MGHRA, CDR2 YSYEKL. This CDR3 comprises 13 residues. The CDR3 sequence: CASSQGPADEQFF. In nucleotides, the CDR3 is TGCGCCAGCAGCCAAGGGCCAGCGGATGAGCAGTTCTTC.

V and J are TRBV7-6 and TRBJ2-7; D is possibly TRBD2 (5 bases). V was pared by 4 bases and J by 0 bases, with 10 bases between. The CDR3 consists of 14 residues. Germline V gene lookup returns CDR1 SGHVS and CDR2 FNYEAQ. The CDR3 DNA follows: TGTGCCAGCAGCTCAAGCGGTAGCTCCTACGAGCAGTACTTC. It yields the protein CASSSSGSSYEQYF.

V gene TRBV7-5 combines with J gene TRBJ2-2; the D segment call TRBD2 is taken from the table without a DNA check. TRBV7-5 is annotated as a pseudogene. The CDR3 loop spans 17 amino acids. The CDR3 coding sequence is TGTGCCAGAAGCTTTAGTGGGGGACTAGCGGGGACCGGGGAGCTGTTTTTT. Amino acid sequence: CARSFSGGLAGTGELFF.